This T cell receptor (beta chain) was captured in a study of CD8 T cells in ankylosing spondylitis. TCRdb processed the 5' RACE reads anew with MiXCR; each CDR3 protein has one entry. The table has about 540,000 distinct CDR3 sequences, roughly 13% seen once. Notes on the study in general: Ankylosing spondylitis blood seemed to carry a telltale TCR beta motif made of seven or eight highly homologous variants. The disease-linked clones had a CD8+ phenotype and low blood frequencies. Prior work had noted some motif variants in reactive arthritis blood and synovial fluid.

At least ten counts were recorded for this clonotype. Its antigen is unidentified. V gave up 0 bases and J gave up 2 bases, with 8 bases separating them. This CDR3 has 14 residues. Germline values: CDR1 SGHRS, CDR2 YFSETQ. Sequenced sample: blood, either unsorted or a sorted T cell fraction (not recorded which). V and J are TRBV5-1 and TRBJ1-2, with D unclear. This clonotype was sampled from a male donor with ankylosing spondylitis. The chain's CDR3 is CASSLGTANYGYTF. Here the CDR3 DNA reads TGCGCCAGCAGCTTGGGAACAGCGAACTATGGCTACACCTTC.